This T cell receptor beta chain stems from a study of T cell changes during pregnancy in multiple sclerosis. The ends were cut back, 1 base at V and 7 bases at J, with 16 bases in the middle. The V gene's germline CDR1 is SQVTM and CDR2 ANQGSEA. This CDR3 spans 15 amino acids. Clones were sequenced by immunoSEQ multiplex PCR, and TCRdb holds only the in-frame ones, with some missing. The sample lists roughly 40,000 clones; about 91% were seen once. The chain carries TRBV29-1 and TRBJ2-2; possible D gene TRBD2, 7 bases. The sequence was obtained from a female donor with multiple sclerosis, enrolled in a pregnancy study. Sequenced here: CD8+ T cells from peripheral blood mononuclear cells, sampled before pregnancy. Here the CDR3 DNA reads TGCAGCGTTGAAGGGGGGCGGGGGATAGACGGGGAGCTGTTTTTT. This gives the protein CSVEGGRGIDGELFF.